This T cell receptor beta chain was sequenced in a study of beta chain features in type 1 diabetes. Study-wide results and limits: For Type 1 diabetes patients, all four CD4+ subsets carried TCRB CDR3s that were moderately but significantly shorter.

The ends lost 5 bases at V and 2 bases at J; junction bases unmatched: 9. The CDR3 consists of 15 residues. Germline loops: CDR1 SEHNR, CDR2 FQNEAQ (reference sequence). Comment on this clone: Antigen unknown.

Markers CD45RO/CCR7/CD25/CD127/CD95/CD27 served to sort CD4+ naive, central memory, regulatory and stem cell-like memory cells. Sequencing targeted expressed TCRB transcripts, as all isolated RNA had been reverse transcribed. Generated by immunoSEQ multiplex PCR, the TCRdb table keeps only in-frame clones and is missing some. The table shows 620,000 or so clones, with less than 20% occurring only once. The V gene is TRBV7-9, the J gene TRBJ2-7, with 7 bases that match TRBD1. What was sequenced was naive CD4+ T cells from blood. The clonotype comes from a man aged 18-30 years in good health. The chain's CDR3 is CASSARQGPTYEQYF. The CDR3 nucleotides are TGTGCCAGCAGCGCCCGACAGGGCCCTACCTACGAGCAGTACTTC.